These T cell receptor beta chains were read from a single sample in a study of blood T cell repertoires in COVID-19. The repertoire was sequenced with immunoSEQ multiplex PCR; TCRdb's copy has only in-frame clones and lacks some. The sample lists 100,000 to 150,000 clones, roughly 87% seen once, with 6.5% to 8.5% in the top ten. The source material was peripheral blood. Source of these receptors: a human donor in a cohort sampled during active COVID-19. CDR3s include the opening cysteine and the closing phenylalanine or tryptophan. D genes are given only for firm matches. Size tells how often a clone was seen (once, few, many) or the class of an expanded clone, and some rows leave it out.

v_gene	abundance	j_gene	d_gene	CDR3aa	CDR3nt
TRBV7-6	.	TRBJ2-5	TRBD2	CASSLGGLAGVRETQYF	TGTGCCAGCAGCTTAGGGGGACTAGCGGGAGTCAGAGAGACCCAGTACTTC
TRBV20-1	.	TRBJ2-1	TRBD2	CSASRLAGPYNEQFF	TGCAGTGCTAGTCGACTAGCGGGACCTTACAATGAGCAGTTCTTC
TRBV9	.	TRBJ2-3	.	CASNTAVSTDTQYF	TGTGCCAGCAACACGGCGGTCAGCACAGATACGCAGTATTTT
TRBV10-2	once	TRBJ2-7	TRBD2	CASRETSGLPYEQYF	TGCGCCAGCAGAGAAACTAGCGGTTTACCCTACGAGCAGTACTTC
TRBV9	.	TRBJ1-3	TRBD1	CASSASGQGVLDTIYF	TGTGCCAGCAGCGCATCAGGACAGGGGGTATTAGACACCATATATTTT
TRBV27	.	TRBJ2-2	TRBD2	CASSLRGRVNTGELFF	TGTGCCAGCAGTTTGAGAGGGAGGGTAAACACCGGGGAGCTGTTTTTT
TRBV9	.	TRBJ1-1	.	CASSAGVANTEAFF	TGTGCCAGCAGCGCAGGGGTTGCGAACACTGAAGCTTTCTTT
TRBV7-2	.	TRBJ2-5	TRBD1	CASSLGILGQGVETQYF	TGTGCCAGCAGCTTAGGAATATTGGGACAGGGTGTCGAGACCCAGTACTTC
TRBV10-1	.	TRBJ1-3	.	CASSGGDSGNTIYF	TGCGCCAGCAGTGGAGGTGACTCTGGAAACACCATATATTTT
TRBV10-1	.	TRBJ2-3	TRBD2	CASSELAGDADTQYF	TGCGCCAGCAGTGAATTAGCGGGAGATGCAGATACGCAGTATTTT
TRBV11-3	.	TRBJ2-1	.	CASSLNGQTYNEQFF	TGTGCCAGCAGCTTGAATGGGCAGACATACAATGAGCAGTTCTTC
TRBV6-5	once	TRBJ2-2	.	CASSWGGANTGELFF	TGTGCCAGCAGCTGGGGGGGCGCGAACACCGGGGAGCTGTTTTTT
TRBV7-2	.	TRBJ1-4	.	CASGTATNEKLFF	TGTGCCAGCGGAACAGCAACTAATGAAAAACTGTTTTTT
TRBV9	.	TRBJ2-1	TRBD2	CASSSKAGASGNEQFF	TGTGCCAGCAGCTCCAAAGCGGGGGCCTCGGGAAATGAGCAGTTCTTC
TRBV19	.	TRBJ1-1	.	CASMGTPGGMNTEAFF	TGTGCCAGTATGGGTACACCGGGAGGAATGAACACTGAAGCTTTCTTT
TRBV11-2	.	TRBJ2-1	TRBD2	CASSLRGTGGVYNEQFF	TGTGCCAGCAGCTTAAGGGGTACGGGAGGGGTATACAATGAGCAGTTCTTC
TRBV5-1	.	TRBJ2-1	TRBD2	CASSFSGGAYEQFF	TGCGCCAGCAGCTTCAGCGGGGGGGCTTATGAGCAGTTCTTC
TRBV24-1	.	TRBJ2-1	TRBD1	CATSDRTGVRVRGQFF	TGTGCCACCAGTGACCGAACAGGGGTGCGGGTAAGGGGGCAGTTCTTC
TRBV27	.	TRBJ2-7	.	CASSFDAVPTVYEQYF	TGTGCCAGCAGTTTTGACGCGGTACCCACCGTATACGAGCAGTACTTC
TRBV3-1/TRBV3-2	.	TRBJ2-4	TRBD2	CASSQERFSASGDPGQYF	TGTGCCAGCAGCCAAGAAAGGTTTTCTGCTAGCGGGGACCCGGGGCAGTACTTC
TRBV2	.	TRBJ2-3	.	CASRGSGAGTDTQYF	TGTGCCAGCAGGGGGAGCGGAGCCGGGACAGATACGCAGTATTTT
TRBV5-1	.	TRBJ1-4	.	CASSLVGGENEKLFF	TGCGCCAGCAGCTTGGTCGGGGGAGAAAATGAAAAACTGTTTTTT
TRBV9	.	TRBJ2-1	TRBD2	CASSVAIGEGLYNEQFF	TGTGCCAGCAGCGTAGCTATCGGGGAGGGCCTCTACAATGAGCAGTTCTTC
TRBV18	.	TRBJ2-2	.	CASSPPRGLAGELFF	TGTGCCAGCTCACCCCCACGGGGGTTGGCCGGGGAGCTGTTTTTT
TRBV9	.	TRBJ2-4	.	CASSAKSDQGQAKNIQYF	TGTGCCAGCAGCGCAAAATCGGACCAGGGACAAGCTAAAAACATTCAGTACTTC
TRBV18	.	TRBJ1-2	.	CASSPPGDYGYTF	TGTGCCAGCTCACCACCGGGAGACTATGGCTACACCTTC
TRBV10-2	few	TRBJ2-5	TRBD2	CASLPLAGELSWTQYF	TGCGCCAGCCTCCCCCTTGCGGGGGAGTTGTCGTGGACCCAGTACTTC
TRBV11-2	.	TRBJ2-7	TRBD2	CASSSPTSGGRYEQYF	TGTGCCAGCAGCTCCCCAACTAGCGGGGGGCGGTACGAGCAGTACTTC
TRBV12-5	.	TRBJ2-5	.	CASGSDTWGEETQYF	TGTGCTAGTGGCTCCGACACCTGGGGGGAAGAGACCCAGTACTTC